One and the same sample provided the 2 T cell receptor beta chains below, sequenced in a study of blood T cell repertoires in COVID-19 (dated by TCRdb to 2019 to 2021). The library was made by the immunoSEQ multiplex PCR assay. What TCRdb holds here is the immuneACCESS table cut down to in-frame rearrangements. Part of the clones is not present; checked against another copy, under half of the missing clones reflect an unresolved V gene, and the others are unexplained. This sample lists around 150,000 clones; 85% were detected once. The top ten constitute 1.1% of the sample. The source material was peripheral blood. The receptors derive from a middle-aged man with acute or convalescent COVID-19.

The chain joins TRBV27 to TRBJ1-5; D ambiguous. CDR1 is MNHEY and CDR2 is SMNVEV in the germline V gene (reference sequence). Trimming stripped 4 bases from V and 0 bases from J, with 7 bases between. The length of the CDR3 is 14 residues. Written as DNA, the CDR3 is TGTGCCAGCAGTTCCGGTGGTAGCAATCAGCCCCAGCATTTT. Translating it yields CASSSGGSNQPQHF.

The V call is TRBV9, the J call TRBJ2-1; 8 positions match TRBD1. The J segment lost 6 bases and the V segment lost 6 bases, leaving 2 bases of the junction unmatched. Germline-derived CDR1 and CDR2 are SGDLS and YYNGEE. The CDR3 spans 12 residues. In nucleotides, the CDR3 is TGTGCCAGCAACGACAGGGGCAATGAGCAGTTCTTC. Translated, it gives CASNDRGNEQFF.